This T cell receptor (beta chain) was sequenced during a study of CD8 T cells in ankylosing spondylitis. Points from the study as a whole: Disease-associated clonotypes exhibited CD8+ identity and were relatively infrequent in peripheral blood.

TCR beta libraries were made by quantitative 5'-RACE with molecular barcodes. TCRdb re-derived calls from the 5' RACE reads in MiXCR, one entry per CDR3 protein. The data hold around 180,000 distinct CDR3 sequences, with approximately 12% observed a single time. A remark on this clonotype: Its specificity is unknown.

This CDR3 has 15 amino acids. The germline V gene encodes CDR1 SGDLS and CDR2 YYNGEE. Trimming took 3 bases from V and 3 from J; bases not matched to a gene: 6. This TCR derives from a female donor with ankylosing spondylitis or in good health (not recorded which). The sample was blood, either unsorted or a sorted T cell fraction (not recorded which). J is TRBJ2-1 and V is TRBV9, with TRBD2 identical over 7 bases. The CDR3 DNA follows: TGTGCCAGCAGCGAGCGGGGAATTTACTACAATGAGCAGTTCTTC. Translating gives CASSERGIYYNEQFF.